The rows below give T cell receptor beta chains drawn from one sample of a study of shared clonotypes between healthy human individuals. Using immunoSEQ multiplex PCR, the repertoire was profiled, and TCRdb retains in-frame clones only, with some absent. The table has under 350,000 clones, over 75% seen once. Sequenced: memory CD8+ T cells sorted from blood. These receptors were collected from a man aged 18 to 35 in good health. The CDR3 runs from the conserved cysteine through the conserved F or W. The order of the fields is J gene, clone size, D gene, V gene, CDR3 DNA, CDR3 protein. D genes are given only for firm matches. Only part of the rows carry a size: once, few, many, or a class if the clone is expanded.

TRBJ1-2,NA,NA,TRBV10-3,TGTGCCATCGCCGACAGTGCTGGCTACACCTTC,CAIADSAGYTF
TRBJ2-1,few,NA,TRBV6-6,TGTGCCAGCAGTTACGAGGGGGTAGGAGACAATGAGCAGTTCTTC,CASSYEGVGDNEQFF
TRBJ1-3,once,NA,TRBV13,TGTGCCAGCAGCCCCGATGGCTCTGGAAACACCATATATTTT,CASSPDGSGNTIYF
TRBJ2-7,NA,NA,TRBV14,TGTGCCAGCAGCCACCGGGCTCGTCCTTACGAGCAGTACTTC,CASSHRARPYEQYF
TRBJ2-7,once,NA,TRBV5-1,TGCGCCAGCTGCGAGACAGGAGGGTACTACGAGCAGTACTTC,CASCETGGYYEQYF
TRBJ2-7,NA,NA,TRBV27,TGTGCCAGCAGTTTCCGCATCTCCTACGAGCAGTACTTC,CASSFRISYEQYF
TRBJ2-5,NA,NA,TRBV2,TGTGCCAGCAGCGAAATTACCGGGACCCTGCGGGAGACCCAGTACTTC,CASSEITGTLRETQYF
TRBJ1-1,NA,NA,TRBV2,TGTGCCAGCAGTGAAGGGGCCCGGTCTGAAGCTTTCTTT,CASSEGARSEAFF
TRBJ2-5,NA,NA,TRBV9,TGTGCCAGCAGCCCTGGACACCTCCAAGAGACCCAGTACTTC,CASSPGHLQETQYF
TRBJ1-2,NA,TRBD1,TRBV7-9,TGTGCCAGCAGCGGACAGGGAGGATTCTTTGTGGACTATGGCTACACCTTC,CASSGQGGFFVDYGYTF
TRBJ1-1,NA,NA,TRBV7-9,TGTGCCAGCAGCCAACCCGGACACCTGGGTACTGAAGCTTTCTTT,CASSQPGHLGTEAFF
TRBJ2-7,NA,NA,TRBV6-5,TGTGCCAGCAGGAGGGACGGACAATACGAGCAGTACTTC,CASRRDGQYEQYF
TRBJ1-5,NA,NA,TRBV19,TGTGCCAGGACTAAACGACGGTGCAATCAGCCCCAGCATTTT,CARTKRRCNQPQHF
TRBJ2-6,NA,NA,TRBV13,TGTGCCAGCAGCACCATTTCTGGGGCCAACGTCCTGACTTTC,CASSTISGANVLTF
TRBJ2-7,NA,TRBD1,TRBV11-3,TGTGCCAGCAGTGGGACAGGGGGTGGCGAGCAGTACTTC,CASSGTGGGEQYF
TRBJ2-1,NA,TRBD2,TRBV7-9,TGTGCCAGCAGCTGGAGCGGGAACGGTGAGCAGTTCTTC,CASSWSGNGEQFF
TRBJ2-7,NA,TRBD2,TRBV28,TGTGCCAGCAGTTTGGATAGCGGGCGAGCCTACGAGCAGTACTTC,CASSLDSGRAYEQYF
TRBJ1-1,NA,NA,TRBV5-1,TGCGCCAGCAGCTTGCTCAAGGGAGAAGCTTTCTTT,CASSLLKGEAFF
TRBJ2-5,NA,NA,TRBV15,TGTGCCACCAGCAGAGTCAGTCAGACTACCGGCTTCTTTCAAGAGACCCAGTACTTC,CATSRVSQTTGFFQETQYF
TRBJ1-2,NA,TRBD1,TRBV7-9,TGTGCCAGCAGCTCGGACAGGACTAACTATGGCTACACCTTC,CASSSDRTNYGYTF
TRBJ1-2,NA,NA,TRBV6-5,TGTGCCAGCAGTTACACACCGTCGGGGGCGGATGGCTACACCTTC,CASSYTPSGADGYTF
TRBJ1-4,NA,NA,TRBV4-1,TGCGCCAGCAGCCAAGAACAGGGATATGAAAAACTGTTTTTT,CASSQEQGYEKLFF
TRBJ2-1,few,TRBD1,TRBV11-2,TGTGCCAGCAGACCGGGACAGAGCTCCTACAATGAGCAGTTCTTC,CASRPGQSSYNEQFF
TRBJ2-5,NA,TRBD1,TRBV27,TGTGCCAGCAGCCACCGGACAGGGCTAGAGACCCAGTACTTC,CASSHRTGLETQYF
TRBJ2-3,NA,NA,TRBV4-3,TGCGCCAGCAGCAACAGCGTCATCGGTCCGCCGGGAGCTTACGCAGATACGCAGTATTTT,CASSNSVIGPPGAYADTQYF
TRBJ2-7,NA,NA,TRBV11-2,TGTGCCAGCAGCCGACCCACCAACTACGAGCAGTACTTC,CASSRPTNYEQYF
TRBJ2-7,NA,NA,TRBV9,TGTGCCAGCAGCGTAGGGGGCCTTAACTACGAGCAGTACTTC,CASSVGGLNYEQYF